The rows below give T cell receptor beta chains drawn from one sample of a study of vaccination and CD4 T cells after COVID-19. TCRdb fed the PCR reads into MiXCR, producing one record per CDR3 protein. The repertoire holds about 16,000 distinct CDR3 sequences, with 54% as singletons. Their antigens remain unidentified. The sequenced sample was CD4+ T cells from blood, cultured in vitro, obtained about 7 months after SARS-CoV-2 vaccination. Receptors originate from a human donor who had recovered from COVID-19. CDR3s include the opening cysteine and the closing phenylalanine or tryptophan. Fields, in order: clone size, D gene, J gene, V gene, CDR3 DNA, CDR3 protein. The D gene is left open where the match is weak. Some rows have no size entry. The others give once, few or many, or a class for an expanded clone.

NA,TRBD2,TRBJ2-5,TRBV20-1,TGCAGTGCTAGAGGTCGGACTAGGTGGGAGACCCAGTACTTC,CSARGRTRWETQYF
NA,TRBD1,TRBJ2-3,TRBV20-1,TGCAGTGCTAGATCCTTGGCGGGGACAGGGGATACGCAGTATTTT,CSARSLAGTGDTQYF
few,TRBD2,TRBJ2-7,TRBV7-2,TGTGCCAGCAGCTTATTATCTCTGGCGGGAGGGAATGACAGCTCCTACGAGCAGTACTTC,CASSLLSLAGGNDSSYEQYF
medium-sized,TRBD2,TRBJ2-5,TRBV7-6,TGTGCCAGCAGCTTAAACCTAGCGGGCGAAGAGACCCAGTACTTC,CASSLNLAGEETQYF
NA,TRBD1,TRBJ1-1,TRBV20-1,TGCAGTGCTGGACAGGGGTGGACTGAAGCTTTCTTT,CSAGQGWTEAFF
few,TRBD2,TRBJ2-3,TRBV20-1,TGCAGTGCTAGAGACCCACTAGCGGGGGGAGATACGCAGTATTTT,CSARDPLAGGDTQYF
NA,TRBD2,TRBJ2-2,TRBV15,TGTGCCACGGGGAGCCGACTAGCGGGAGAGGGGCTGTTTTTT,CATGSRLAGEGLFF
NA,TRBD2,TRBJ2-1,TRBV5-1,TGCGCCAGCAGCTTGGATCCGGGGGGGACGTCCAATGAGCAGTTCTTC,CASSLDPGGTSNEQFF
few,NA,TRBJ1-1,TRBV20-1,TGCAGTGCTAGTCCATCGGGGGGCAGCACTGAAGCTTTCTTT,CSASPSGGSTEAFF
NA,TRBD1,TRBJ2-4,TRBV6-1,TGTGCCAGCAGTCGACAGGGGAGTGGGGCCAAAAACATTCAGTACTTC,CASSRQGSGAKNIQYF
few,TRBD2,TRBJ2-7,TRBV6-1,TGTGCCAGCAGTCCCCAAGACAGGTTCTACCAGCGGGAGGCTAACTCCTACGAGCAGTACTTC,CASSPQDRFYQREANSYEQYF
NA,TRBD1,TRBJ2-3,TRBV7-2,TGTGCCAGCAGCTTAGGAGCGGACAGGCGCACAGATACGCAGTATTTT,CASSLGADRRTDTQYF
NA,TRBD2,TRBJ2-5,TRBV7-3,TGTGCCAGCAGCTTCCCCCTAGCGGGCCACTTCCAAGAGGCCCAGTACTTC,CASSFPLAGHFQEAQYF
once,NA,TRBJ2-5,TRBV5-1,TGCGCCAGCAGCTTGGAAGGACAGAACCAAGAGACCCAGTACTTC,CASSLEGQNQETQYF
once,NA,TRBJ2-5,TRBV5-4,TGTGCCAGCAGCCTGGACACCTCCGGGACCCAGTACTTC,CASSLDTSGTQYF
few,NA,TRBJ1-2,TRBV27,TGTGCCACCAAACCTTATAATCTCGATTCCTATGGCTACACCTTC,CATKPYNLDSYGYTF
NA,NA,TRBJ2-5,TRBV6-5,TGTGCCAGCAGTTACGATAGGCGGACCCAGTACTTC,CASSYDRRTQYF
NA,NA,TRBJ2-3,TRBV20-1,TGCAGTGCTAGGCCCCCCCGCCATCCGACAGATACGCAGTATTTT,CSARPPRHPTDTQYF
NA,NA,TRBJ1-2,TRBV7-2,TGTGCCAGCAGCCACGACTGGGGTGGCGATGGCTACACCTTC,CASSHDWGGDGYTF
medium-sized,NA,TRBJ2-5,TRBV20-1,TGCAGTGCATGGGGTGAGAGGACCCAGTACTTC,CSAWGERTQYF
few,NA,TRBJ2-1,TRBV7-2,TGTGCCAGCAGCCGGGTACGGGGCTCCTACAATGAGCAGTTCTTC,CASSRVRGSYNEQFF
NA,NA,TRBJ2-5,TRBV7-6,TGTGCCAGCAGCATAAGACCAAAAGAGACCCAGTACTTC,CASSIRPKETQYF
NA,NA,TRBJ2-5,TRBV25-1,TGTGCCAGCAGTGATCTAGCTGAGACCCAGTACTTC,CASSDLAETQYF
few,NA,TRBJ1-6,TRBV15,TGTGCCACCAGCGCGCGAAGGCTACAAAATTCACCCCTCCACTTT,CATSARRLQNSPLHF
NA,NA,TRBJ2-1,TRBV7-9,TGTGCCAGCAGCTCCTGGGCGGCTAACTCCTACAATGAGCAGTTCTTC,CASSSWAANSYNEQFF
NA,TRBD2,TRBJ2-5,TRBV7-9,TGTGCCAGCAGCTTAACGGGACTAGCTCAAGAGACCCAGTACTTC,CASSLTGLAQETQYF
few,TRBD2,TRBJ2-5,TRBV5-4,TGTGCCAGCAGCTCCACTGCGGGAGCGGAGACCCAGTACTTC,CASSSTAGAETQYF
NA,NA,TRBJ1-2,TRBV20-1,TGCAGTGCTAGAGATTCCGGTTTGGGTGGTGCTAACTATGGCTACACCTTC,CSARDSGLGGANYGYTF
NA,NA,TRBJ1-2,TRBV29-1,TGCAGCGTTGCCCAGCGGATGGTTAACTATGGCTACACCTTC,CSVAQRMVNYGYTF
few,NA,TRBJ2-7,TRBV27,TGTGCCAGCACCCCTACAGGGAGAGTTATCTACGAGCAGTACTTC,CASTPTGRVIYEQYF
few,TRBD1,TRBJ2-5,TRBV7-9,TGTGCCAGCAGCTCCTATCGACAGGGACAAGAGACCCAGTACTTC,CASSSYRQGQETQYF
few,NA,TRBJ1-5,TRBV6-1,TGTGCCAGCAGTCCCAGCCTGAGCAATCAGCCCCAGCATTTT,CASSPSLSNQPQHF
NA,NA,TRBJ1-1,TRBV20-1,TGCAGTGCTGGAAAACCTACAGGTAACACTGAAGCTTTCTTT,CSAGKPTGNTEAFF
medium-sized,NA,TRBJ1-5,TRBV7-8,TGTGCCAGCAGCCGGTCGACAGCGGATCAGCCCCAGCATTTT,CASSRSTADQPQHF
once,NA,TRBJ1-6,TRBV20-1,TGCAGTGCTAGGCTCGGGCTGAGGAATTCACCCCTCCACTTT,CSARLGLRNSPLHF
few,TRBD1,TRBJ1-1,TRBV7-9,TGTGCCAGCAGCCCGACAGGGATCGAGACTGAAGCTTTCTTT,CASSPTGIETEAFF
NA,TRBD2,TRBJ2-1,TRBV11-3,TGTGCCAGCACCTTAGCGGGGGCCTACAATGAGCAGTTCTTC,CASTLAGAYNEQFF
NA,NA,TRBJ2-3,TRBV6-1,TGTGCCAGCAGTCCTCGAGATACGCAGTATTTT,CASSPRDTQYF
NA,TRBD1,TRBJ1-1,TRBV19,TGTGCCAGTAGTAGGGGACAGCGACGCCAAGCTTTCTTT,CASSRGQRRQAFF
NA,TRBD2,TRBJ2-1,TRBV20-1,TGCAGTGCTCCGGGGGCGGGAGGTCGATACGATGAGCAGTTCTTC,CSAPGAGGRYDEQFF
few,NA,TRBJ1-1,TRBV2,TGTGCCACCAACCCTATGGCCGGGTCCCTAGAAGCTTTCTTT,CATNPMAGSLEAFF
NA,TRBD1,TRBJ2-4,TRBV7-2,TGTGCCAGCAAGGACAGGGGGCAAAACATTCAGTACTTC,CASKDRGQNIQYF
few,TRBD1,TRBJ2-5,TRBV20-1,TGCAGTGCCGGGGACAGGGGGCGCGGAGAGACCCAGTACTTC,CSAGDRGRGETQYF
few,NA,TRBJ2-5,TRBV6-1,TGTGCCACTCCCCCGGAGACCCAGTACTTC,CATPPETQYF
NA,TRBD1,TRBJ2-7,TRBV6-2/TRBV6-3,TGTGCCAGCAGTTACCTAGGGGGCTCCTCCTACGAGCAGTACTTC,CASSYLGGSSYEQYF
few,TRBD1,TRBJ1-2,TRBV20-1,TGCAGTGCTAGACACAGGGGTTGGAGTGGCTACACCTTC,CSARHRGWSGYTF
few,TRBD1,TRBJ2-3,TRBV7-9,TGTGCCAGCAGCGAACAGGGGGCAGATACGCAGTATTTT,CASSEQGADTQYF
NA,NA,TRBJ2-1,TRBV7-9,TGTGCCAGCAGCTTGTACGGAGCCTACAATGAGCAGTTCTTC,CASSLYGAYNEQFF
few,NA,TRBJ2-3,TRBV24-1,TGTGCCACCAGTGGACAGGGCACAGATACGCAGTATTTT,CATSGQGTDTQYF
few,TRBD1,TRBJ2-7,TRBV24-1,TGTGCCACCCCCGACAGGGCTTCTTACGAGCAGTACTTC,CATPDRASYEQYF
NA,NA,TRBJ1-2,TRBV20-1,TGCAGTGCCTCACAGGTTCCCGGCTATGGCTACACCTTC,CSASQVPGYGYTF
once,TRBD1,TRBJ1-6,TRBV19,TGTGCCAGTAGTAGGTTCGGGACAGATAATTCACCCCTCCACTTT,CASSRFGTDNSPLHF
NA,TRBD2,TRBJ2-7,TRBV6-5,TGTGCCAGCAGTTCCAGTCTAGTAGCGGGGGGCTCCTACGAGCAGTACTTC,CASSSSLVAGGSYEQYF